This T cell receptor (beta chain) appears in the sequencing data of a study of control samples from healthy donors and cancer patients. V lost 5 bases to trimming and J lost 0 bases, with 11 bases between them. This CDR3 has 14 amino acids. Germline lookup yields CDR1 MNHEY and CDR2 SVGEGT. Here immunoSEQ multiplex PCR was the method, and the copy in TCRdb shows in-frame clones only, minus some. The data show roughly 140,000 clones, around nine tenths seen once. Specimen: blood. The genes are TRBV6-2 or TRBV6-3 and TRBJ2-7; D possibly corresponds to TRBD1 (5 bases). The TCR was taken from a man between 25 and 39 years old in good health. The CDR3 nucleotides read TGTGCCAGCAGTACAATCAGGGTCTCCTACGAGCAGTACTTC. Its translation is CASSTIRVSYEQYF.